One sample yielded the 32 T cell receptor beta chains listed below, sequenced in a study of control samples from healthy donors and cancer patients (TCRdb year 2020). The library was obtained by the immunoSEQ multiplex PCR assay. TCRdb retrieved this table from immuneACCESS and kept in-frame rearrangements only. Not all clones are present; in checked studies, unresolved V genes account for under half, and no reason is known for the remainder. The sample yields over 150,000 clones; approximately 94% were counted once. Jointly, the top ten make up 1.1% to 1.5% of the sample. The sequenced material came from blood. Receptors originate from a young woman in good health.

CDR3 protein: CASSEARVTSTDTQYF. CDR3 DNA: TGTGCCAGCAGTGAAGCTAGGGTTACGAGCACAGATACGCAGTATTTT. This chain connects TRBV6-1 to TRBJ2-3; D is unresolved. Germline V CDR1 and CDR2: MNHNS, SASEGT. This CDR3 region has 16 residues. Deletions cut 0 bases from V and 0 bases from J, with 10 bases between.

The CDR3 sequence is CASSIGRDEVNTEAFF. CDR3 DNA sequence: TGTGCCAGTAGTATAGGTCGGGACGAAGTGAACACTGAAGCTTTCTTT. The chain couples TRBV19 to TRBJ1-1, with D perhaps TRBD1 (5 bases). The V gene lost 1 base and the J gene lost 0 bases, with 12 bases spanning the gap. The V gene's germline CDR1 is LNHDA and CDR2 SQIVND (reference sequence). This CDR3 contains 16 residues.

The V call is TRBV10-1, the J call TRBJ1-1; D uncertain. Germline assignment: CDR1 WNHNN and CDR2 SYGVQD (reference sequence). The CDR3 spans 13 residues. Trimming left V 0 bases short and J 7 bases short, with 9 bases between. CDR3 in amino acids: CASSESVKIEAFF. CDR3 nucleotide sequence: TGCGCCAGCAGTGAGTCAGTAAAGATTGAAGCTTTCTTT.

The chain couples TRBV27 to TRBJ1-1, with D uncertain. Germline-derived CDR1 and CDR2 are MNHEY and SMNVEV (reference sequence). The CDR3 spans 13 residues. Trimming took 5 bases from V and 5 from J, leaving 12 bases between them. CDR3 protein: CASSPRRGTEAFF. CDR3 nucleotides: TGTGCCAGCAGTCCCCGGCGAGGGACTGAAGCTTTCTTT.

This clone was detected once. This chain connects TRBV19 to TRBJ1-1; tentatively, D is TRBD1 (5 bases). Trimming took off 2 bases at V and 1 base at J, with 8 bases between the two ends. CDR3 length equals 14 residues. From germline, CDR1 is LNHDA and CDR2 SQIVND (reference sequence). The CDR3, as DNA: TGTGCCAGTAGTATACGGGGGGGGAACACTGAAGCTTTCTTT. Encoded protein: CASSIRGGNTEAFF.

The chain employs TRBV7-6 and TRBJ2-3; 8 nucleotides match TRBD2. The V segment lost 1 base and the J segment 1 base; nucleotides outside the gene matches: 7. The germline CDR1 and CDR2 sequences are SGHVS and FNYEAQ. This CDR3 is built from 17 residues. The chain's CDR3 is CASSLGNLAGGTDTQYF. CDR3 nucleotide sequence: TGTGCCAGCAGCTTAGGGAACCTAGCGGGCGGCACAGATACGCAGTATTTT.

V and J are TRBV5-4 and TRBJ1-3; 11 bases are shared with TRBD1. Germline values: CDR1 SGHNT, CDR2 YYREEE (reference sequence). Trimming took 4 bases from V and 4 from J; bases not matched to a gene: 4. The CDR3 contains 15 residues. DNA of the CDR3: TGTGCCAGCAGCCTAGGACAGGGGGCCGGAAACACCATATATTTT. It codes for CASSLGQGAGNTIYF.

The chain employs TRBV3-1 (or the pseudogene TRBV3-2) and TRBJ1-2; 12 nucleotides agree with TRBD1. With 3 bases clipped from V and 8 bases from J, the junction kept 7 bases outside the gene matches. The CDR3 has 15 residues. Per the germline V gene, CDR1 is LGHDT and CDR2 is YNNKEL (reference sequence). The CDR3 DNA reads as TGTGCCAGCAGCCAGGGGGGACAGGGGGCGGGCGGCTACACCTTC. Its translation is CASSQGGQGAGGYTF.

This clone was picked up one time. The chain combines TRBV7-3 with TRBJ2-1; 11 positions match TRBD2. The CDR3 runs to 16 residues. The J segment lost 5 bases and the V segment lost 0 bases, leaving 3 bases of the junction unmatched. Germline CDR1 and CDR2: SGHTA and FQGTGA. The CDR3 bases are TGTGCCAGCAGCTTAACCGGGACTAGCGGACACAATGAGCAGTTCTTC. Protein sequence: CASSLTGTSGHNEQFF.

The gene calls are TRBV5-1 and TRBJ2-3; D remains unclear. V lost 1 base and J 3 bases, leaving 6 bases between the germline ends. Germline CDR1 and CDR2: SGHRS and YFSETQ. The CDR3 spans 13 residues. CDR3 loop: CASSLKDTDTQYF. DNA for the CDR3: TGCGCCAGCAGCTTGAAGGATACAGATACGCAGTATTTT.

The rearrangement joins TRBV18 to TRBJ2-7; D is unclear. Germline lookup yields CDR1 KGHSH and CDR2 LQKENI. CDR3 size: 13 residues. V was clipped by 5 bases and J by 0 bases, with 8 bases between them. CDR3 protein: CASSEDLSYEQYF. CDR3 coding DNA: TGTGCCAGCTCAGAAGATCTCTCCTACGAGCAGTACTTC.

This chain connects TRBV10-1 to TRBJ2-1; TRBD2 is a possible D gene (7 bases). V was trimmed by 3 bases and J by 0 bases, leaving 12 bases between them. Germline-derived CDR1 and CDR2 are WNHNN and SYGVQD (reference sequence). The CDR3 totals 16 residues. CDR3 amino acids: CASSEVGGPSYNEQFF. CDR3 coding DNA: TGCGCCAGCAGTGAAGTGGGGGGGCCCTCCTACAATGAGCAGTTCTTC.

The rearrangement joins TRBV18 to TRBJ2-2; 9 bases agree with TRBD2. V lost 3 bases and J lost 6; bases outside the gene matches: 14. Germline CDR1 reads KGHSH; CDR2 reads LQKENI. The CDR3 is made up of 18 amino acids. Written as DNA, the CDR3 is TGTGCCAGCTCACCTCAAAGACTAGCGGCAAGGTTAGCCGGGGAGCTGTTTTTT. This encodes CASSPQRLAARLAGELFF.

J is TRBJ1-3 and V is TRBV11-2; 12 bases agree with TRBD1. Trimming cost V 5 bases and J 2 bases; bases outside gene matches: 7. Germline V gene sequence: CDR1 SGHAT, CDR2 FQNNGV. The CDR3 has 17 amino acids. The CDR3 DNA sequence: TGTGCCAGCAGCCGGGACAGGGGGCGCTTAGCTGGAAACACCATATATTTT. Protein product: CASSRDRGRLAGNTIYF.

The J gene is TRBJ1-2, the V gene TRBV29-1; 8 nucleotides align to TRBD1. This CDR3 is 15 amino acids long. Looked up from germline, CDR1 is SQVTM and CDR2 is ANQGSEA. Trimming at V came to 3 bases and at J to 2 bases, leaving 8 bases not matched to a gene. This chain's CDR3 is CSVEAWTGSNYGYTF. CDR3 nucleotides: TGCAGCGTTGAGGCCTGGACAGGGTCAAACTATGGCTACACCTTC.

The table lists this clone with a count of one. The J gene is TRBJ1-1, the V gene TRBV20-1; D ambiguous. This CDR3 spans 9 amino acids. The V gene's germline CDR1 is DFQATT and CDR2 SNEGSKA (reference sequence). The V end was cut by 4 bases, the J end by 11 bases, with 8 bases between. The CDR3 region is CSATPAAFF. The CDR3 nucleotides read TGCAGTGCTACGCCGGCCGCTTTCTTT.

In its sample, this clone was seen once. The CDR3 loop reads CASSVVEFTGELFF. CDR3 DNA: TGTGCCAGCAGCGTAGTAGAGTTCACCGGGGAGCTGTTTTTT. The J gene is TRBJ2-2, the V gene TRBV9; D unresolved. This CDR3 contains 14 residues. Looked up from germline, CDR1 is SGDLS and CDR2 is YYNGEE. V lost 0 bases to trimming and J lost 4 bases, with 7 bases between them.

The chain combines TRBV10-2 with TRBJ2-7; maybe TRBD2 (5 bases). Deletions cut 8 bases from V and 3 bases from J, with 14 bases between. Germline lookup yields CDR1 WSHSY and CDR2 SAAADI. There are 13 residues in the CDR3. The CDR3 is CASLSGAHYEQYF. DNA of the CDR3: TGCGCCAGCCTCAGCGGTGCCCACTACGAGCAGTACTTC.

The chain couples TRBV21-1 to TRBJ1-1. TRBV21-1 is termed a pseudogene. The CDR3 has 14 residues. The CDR3 DNA reads as TGTGCCAGCAGCAAAGTATACAAAGTCGAAAGGGCTTTCTTT. Encoded protein: CASSKVYKVERAFF.

The rearrangement uses TRBV3-1 (or the pseudogene TRBV3-2) and TRBJ1-1; D is perhaps TRBD1 (5 bases). The V end lost 3 bases, the J end lost 6 bases, and 11 bases lay between the germline ends. CDR1 and CDR2 (germline): LGHDT, YNNKEL (reference sequence). The CDR3 loop spans 13 amino acids. The CDR3 sequence is CASSQGGGPEAFF. DNA of the CDR3: TGTGCCAGCAGCCAGGGGGGAGGGCCTGAAGCTTTCTTT.

The J gene is TRBJ1-1, the V gene TRBV10-2; no definite D call. V lost 1 base and J 4 bases, leaving 7 bases between the germline ends. The germline CDR1 and CDR2 sequences are WSHSY and SAAADI. This CDR3 contains 13 residues. DNA for the CDR3: TGCGCCAGCAGTGAGTATTGGGGCACTGAAGCTTTCTTT. This codes for CASSEYWGTEAFF.

J is TRBJ2-2 and V is TRBV6-5; D gene ambiguous. Germline V gene sequence: CDR1 MNHEY, CDR2 SVGAGI. There are 15 residues in the CDR3. Trimming left V 2 bases short and J 5 bases short, with 12 bases between. The CDR3: CASSYRSPTTGELFF. The CDR3, as DNA: TGTGCCAGCAGTTACAGGAGTCCGACTACCGGGGAGCTGTTTTTT.

Here the CDR3 DNA reads TGTGCCACCAGCAGAGATATTCGACAGGGGGCGTCGGGCTACACCTTC. Its translation: CATSRDIRQGASGYTF. This chain links TRBV15 with TRBJ1-2; 10 positions match TRBD1. The germline V gene encodes CDR1 LNHNV and CDR2 YYDKDF (reference sequence). This CDR3 has 16 residues. The J segment lost 8 bases and the V segment lost 0 bases, leaving 9 bases of the junction unmatched.

The chain uses TRBV7-9 and TRBJ2-2; no reliable D call. Germline CDR1 and CDR2: SEHNR and FQNEAQ (reference sequence). The CDR3 has 11 residues. V was cut by 3 bases and J by 8 bases, with 4 bases left in between. The CDR3 protein is CASSFGGELFF. In nucleotides, the CDR3 is TGTGCCAGCAGCTTTGGGGGGGAGCTGTTTTTT.

This clone was detected once. The rearrangement uses TRBV7-6 and TRBJ1-3; D not certain. The CDR3 spans 14 residues. Per the germline V gene, CDR1 is SGHVS and CDR2 is FNYEAQ. With 2 bases removed from V and 6 bases from J, the gap between germline ends came to 11 bases. CDR3 loop: CASSLIGGENTIYF. Here the CDR3 DNA reads TGTGCCAGCAGCTTAATCGGTGGGGAAAACACCATATATTTT.

The rearrangement links TRBV29-1 to TRBJ2-2; 7 positions match TRBD2. The V segment lost 8 bases and the J segment 2 bases; nucleotides outside the gene matches: 5. The germline CDR1 and CDR2 sequences are SQVTM and ANQGSEA. This CDR3 comprises 13 residues. The CDR3 spells CSMLAANTGELFF. In DNA, the CDR3 is TGCAGCATGCTAGCGGCAAACACCGGGGAGCTGTTTTTT.

The chain recombines TRBV7-8 with TRBJ2-3, with 13 bases fitting TRBD2. The CDR3 spans 21 residues. V was clipped by 5 bases and J by 2 bases; unmatched bases: 19. Germline V gene data show CDR1 as SGHVS and CDR2 as FQNEAQ. The CDR3 nucleotides read TGTGCCAGCAGCGTAGGAGCGTCGTTAGGGACTAGCGGGGATATCACAGATACGCAGTATTTT. Its protein product is CASSVGASLGTSGDITDTQYF.

CDR3 nucleotide sequence: TGTGCCAGCAGCCCCGGGACAGGTTCTCTAGGGGCCAAAAACATTCAGTACTTC. It codes for CASSPGTGSLGAKNIQYF. The chain recombines TRBV7-2 with TRBJ2-4; 8 bases are shared with TRBD1. J gave up 1 base and V 5 bases, and 13 bases lay outside the gene matches. The CDR3 sequence is 18 residues long. Germline V lookup: CDR1 SGHTA, CDR2 FQGNSA.

Only one count was recorded for this clone. The chain carries TRBV7-2 and TRBJ2-7; D not certain. The V end was cut by 1 base, the J end by 2 bases, with 6 bases between. This CDR3 comprises 13 residues. Germline CDR1 SGHTA, CDR2 FQGNSA. The CDR3 sequence: CASSLVIAYEQYF. The DNA of the CDR3 is TGTGCCAGCAGCTTAGTGATCGCCTACGAGCAGTACTTC.

The chain carries TRBV6-2 or TRBV6-3 and TRBJ2-7; D is ambiguous. The V gene lost 5 bases and the J gene lost 0 bases, with 11 bases spanning the gap. Germline assignment: CDR1 MNHEY and CDR2 SVGEGT. The CDR3 covers 14 residues. The CDR3 region is CASSRRTISYEQYF. CDR3 nucleotide sequence: TGTGCCAGCAGTCGAAGGACCATCTCCTACGAGCAGTACTTC.

The chain recombines TRBV7-2 with TRBJ2-5; possible D gene TRBD1, 5 bases. Per the germline V gene, CDR1 is SGHTA and CDR2 is FQGNSA. The V end lost 5 bases, the J end lost 3 bases, and 16 bases lay between the germline ends. CDR3 length: 15 residues. CDR3 sequence reads: CASSPPLQTEETQYF. DNA for the CDR3: TGTGCCAGCAGCCCGCCACTACAGACAGAAGAGACCCAGTACTTC.

The rearrangement joins TRBV27 to TRBJ1-5, with D tentatively TRBD1 (5 bases). V lost 8 bases and J 7 bases, leaving 18 bases between the germline ends. This CDR3 contains 14 residues. CDR1 and CDR2 (germline): MNHEY, SMNVEV (reference sequence). CDR3 in amino acids: CASWDEEEGQPQHF. The CDR3 DNA follows: TGTGCCAGCTGGGATGAGGAAGAGGGGCAGCCCCAGCATTTT.